This TCR beta chain came from a study of cytomegalovirus exposure and HLA in healthy donors. Overall study findings and caveats: Analyses of presence/absence relied on an assumption of roughly uniform sequencing depth across donors.

Germline CDR1 is SGHTA and CDR2 is FQGNSA. CDR3 length: 14 amino acids. Trimming took off 0 bases at V and 4 bases at J, with 6 bases between the two ends. With 60 Vbeta and 13 Jbeta primers, the PCR was carried out. Using immunoSEQ multiplex PCR, the repertoire was profiled, and TCRdb retains in-frame clones only, with some absent. Of about 190,000 clones in the sample, 70% to 75% were seen once. With regard to this clone: Antigen: not known.

The V call is TRBV7-2, the J call TRBJ2-2, with unresolved D. Sequences were obtained from PBMCs. The source is a man aged 30 to 45 in good health and CMV-seropositive. The CDR3 here is CASSLAYLTGELFF. The CDR3 bases are TGTGCCAGCAGCTTAGCCTACCTCACCGGGGAGCTGTTTTTT.